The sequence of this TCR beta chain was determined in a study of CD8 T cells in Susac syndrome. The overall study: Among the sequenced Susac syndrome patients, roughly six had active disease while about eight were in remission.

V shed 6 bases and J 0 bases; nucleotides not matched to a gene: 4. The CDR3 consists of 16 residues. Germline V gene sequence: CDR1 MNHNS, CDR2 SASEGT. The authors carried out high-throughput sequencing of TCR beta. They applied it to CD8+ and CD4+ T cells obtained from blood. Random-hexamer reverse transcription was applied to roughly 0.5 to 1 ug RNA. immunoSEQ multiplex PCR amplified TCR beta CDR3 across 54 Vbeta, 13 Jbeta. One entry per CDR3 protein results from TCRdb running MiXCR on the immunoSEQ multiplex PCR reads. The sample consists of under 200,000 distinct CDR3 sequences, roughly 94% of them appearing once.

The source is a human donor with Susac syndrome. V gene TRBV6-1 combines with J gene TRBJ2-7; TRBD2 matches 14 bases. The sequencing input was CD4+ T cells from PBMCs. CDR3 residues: CASRTSGGASSYEQYF. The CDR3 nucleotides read TGTGCCAGCAGGACTAGCGGGGGGGCGAGCTCCTACGAGCAGTACTTC.